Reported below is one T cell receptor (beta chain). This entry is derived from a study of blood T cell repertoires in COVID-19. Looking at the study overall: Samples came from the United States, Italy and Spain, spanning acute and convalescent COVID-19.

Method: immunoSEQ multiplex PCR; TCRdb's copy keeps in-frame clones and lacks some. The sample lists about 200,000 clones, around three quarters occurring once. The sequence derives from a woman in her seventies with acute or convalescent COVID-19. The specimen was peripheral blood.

The CDR3 DNA sequence: TGTGCCAGTAGTGAGAAAAATGAAAAACTGTTTTTT. Translation: CASSEKNEKLFF. V gene TRBV19 combines with J gene TRBJ1-4; D remains unclear. The germline V gene encodes CDR1 LNHDA and CDR2 SQIVND (reference sequence). This CDR3 is built from 12 residues. Trimming stripped 5 bases from V and 5 bases from J, with 6 bases between.